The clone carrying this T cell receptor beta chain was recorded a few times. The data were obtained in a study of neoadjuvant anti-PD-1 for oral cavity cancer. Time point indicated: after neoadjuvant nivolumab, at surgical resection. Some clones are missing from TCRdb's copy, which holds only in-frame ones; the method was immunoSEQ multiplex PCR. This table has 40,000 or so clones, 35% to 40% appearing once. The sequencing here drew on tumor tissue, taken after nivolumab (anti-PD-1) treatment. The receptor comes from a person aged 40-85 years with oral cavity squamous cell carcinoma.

CDR3 sequence: CASSLEARPDHNEQFF. As DNA, the CDR3 is TGCGCCAGCAGCTTGGAGGCTCGGCCAGACCACAATGAGCAGTTCTTC. The V gene is TRBV5-1, the J gene TRBJ2-1; D is uncertain. The germline V gene encodes CDR1 SGHRS and CDR2 YFSETQ. The CDR3 extends over 16 amino acids. The V end lost 0 bases, the J end lost 5 bases, and 15 bases lay between the germline ends.